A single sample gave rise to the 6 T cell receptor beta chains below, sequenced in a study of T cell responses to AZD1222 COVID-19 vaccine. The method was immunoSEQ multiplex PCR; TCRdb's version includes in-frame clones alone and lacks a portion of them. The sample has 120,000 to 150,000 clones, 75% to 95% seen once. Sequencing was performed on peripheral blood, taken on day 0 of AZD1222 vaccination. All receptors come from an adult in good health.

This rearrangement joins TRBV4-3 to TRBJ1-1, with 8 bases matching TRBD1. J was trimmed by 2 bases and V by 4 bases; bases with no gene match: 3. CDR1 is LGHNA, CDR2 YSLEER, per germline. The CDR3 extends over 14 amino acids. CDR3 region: CASSRDRTNTEAFF. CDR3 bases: TGCGCCAGCAGCCGGGACAGGACTAACACTGAAGCTTTCTTT.

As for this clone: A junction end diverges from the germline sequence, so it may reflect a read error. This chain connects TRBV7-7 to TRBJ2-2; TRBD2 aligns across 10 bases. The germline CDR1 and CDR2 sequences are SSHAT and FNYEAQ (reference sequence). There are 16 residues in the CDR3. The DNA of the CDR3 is TGTGCTAGCAGCAAGCTAGCGGGAGACGTCACCGGGGAGCTGTTTTTT. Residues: CASSKLAGDVTGELFF.

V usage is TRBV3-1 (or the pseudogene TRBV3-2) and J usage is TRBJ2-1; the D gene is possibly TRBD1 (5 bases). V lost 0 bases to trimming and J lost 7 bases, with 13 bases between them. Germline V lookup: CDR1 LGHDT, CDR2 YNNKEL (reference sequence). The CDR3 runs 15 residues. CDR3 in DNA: TGTGCCAGCAGCCAAGAGCGCGCAGGGTCAAATGAGCAGTTCTTC. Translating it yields CASSQERAGSNEQFF.

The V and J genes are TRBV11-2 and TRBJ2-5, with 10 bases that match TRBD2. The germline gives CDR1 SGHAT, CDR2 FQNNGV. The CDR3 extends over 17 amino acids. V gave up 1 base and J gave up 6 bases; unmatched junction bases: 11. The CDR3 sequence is CASSLVPLAGVFKTQYF. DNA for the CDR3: TGTGCCAGCAGCTTAGTTCCCCTAGCGGGGGTCTTCAAGACCCAGTACTTC.

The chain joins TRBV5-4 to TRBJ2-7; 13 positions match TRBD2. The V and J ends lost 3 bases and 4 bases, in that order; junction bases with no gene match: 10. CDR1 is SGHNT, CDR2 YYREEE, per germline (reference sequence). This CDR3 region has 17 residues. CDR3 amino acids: CASSSETSGRAPYEQYF. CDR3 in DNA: TGTGCCAGCAGCTCGGAAACTAGCGGGAGGGCCCCATACGAGCAGTACTTC. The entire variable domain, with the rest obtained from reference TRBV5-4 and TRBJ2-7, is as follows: ETGVTQSPTHLIKTRGQQVTLRCSSQSGHNTVSWYQQALGQGPQFIFQYYREEENGRGNFPPRFSGLQFPNYSSELNVNALELDDSALYLCASSSETSGRAPYEQYFGPGTRLTVT.

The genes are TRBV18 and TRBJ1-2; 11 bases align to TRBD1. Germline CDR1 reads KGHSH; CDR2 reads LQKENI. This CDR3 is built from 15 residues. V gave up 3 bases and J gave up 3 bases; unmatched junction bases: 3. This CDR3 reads CASSPSGQGDYGYTF. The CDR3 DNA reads TGTGCCAGCTCACCTTCGGGACAGGGGGACTATGGCTACACCTTC.